The subject of this entry is one T cell receptor beta chain. Described time point: pretreatment peripheral blood. Each individual provided 1 to 8 samples (taken pretreatment and on-treatment). The sample comes from a study of PD-L1 blockade in urothelial cancer. Across the study: Patients went on atezolizumab at some point between 2012 and 2014, receiving 1,200 mg intravenously every 3 weeks. Blood gave a median roughly 140,000 T cells. Patients arrived having already received 0 to 3 prior chemotherapy regimens.

The repertoire was sequenced with immunoSEQ multiplex PCR; TCRdb's copy has only in-frame clones and lacks some. Altogether more than 75,000 clones are present, 80% to 85% being singletons, with the ten largest covering 2% to 2.5%. CDR1 is MNHEY and CDR2 is SVGAGI in the germline V gene. CDR3 length: 13 amino acids. With 7 bases removed from V and 2 bases from J, the gap between germline ends came to 11 bases. This TCR derives from a man aged 60-69 years with urothelial cancer. The chain has TRBV6-5 and TRBJ1-2; no definite D call. The material sequenced was PBMCs, taken around atezolizumab (anti-PD-L1) treatment. CDR3 region: CASKRSSNYGYTF. The CDR3 DNA sequence: TGTGCCAGCAAGAGAAGTTCGAACTATGGCTACACCTTC.